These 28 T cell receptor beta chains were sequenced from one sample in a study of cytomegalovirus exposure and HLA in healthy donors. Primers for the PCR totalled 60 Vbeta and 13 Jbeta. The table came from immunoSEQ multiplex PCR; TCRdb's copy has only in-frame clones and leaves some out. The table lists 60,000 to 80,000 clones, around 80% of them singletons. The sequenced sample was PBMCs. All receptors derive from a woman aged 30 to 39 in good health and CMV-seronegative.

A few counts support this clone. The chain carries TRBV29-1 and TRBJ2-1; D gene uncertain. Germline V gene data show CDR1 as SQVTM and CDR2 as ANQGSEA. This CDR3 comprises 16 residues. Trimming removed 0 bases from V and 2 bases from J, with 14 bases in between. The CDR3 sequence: CSVEEESGATYNEQFF. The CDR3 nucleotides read TGCAGCGTTGAAGAGGAATCGGGTGCGACCTACAATGAGCAGTTCTTC.

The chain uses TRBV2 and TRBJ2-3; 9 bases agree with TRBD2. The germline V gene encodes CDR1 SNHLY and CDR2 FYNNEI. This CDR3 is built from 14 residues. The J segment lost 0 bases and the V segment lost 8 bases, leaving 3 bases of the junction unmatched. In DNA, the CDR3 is TGTGCCAGCTTAGCGGGAGTCAGCACAGATACGCAGTATTTT. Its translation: CASLAGVSTDTQYF.

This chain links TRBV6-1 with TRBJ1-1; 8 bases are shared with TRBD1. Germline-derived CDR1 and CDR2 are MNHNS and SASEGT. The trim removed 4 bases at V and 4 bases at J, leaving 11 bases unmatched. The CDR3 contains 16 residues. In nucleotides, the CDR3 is TGTGCCAGCAGTGTGGGGGGGCAGGGGGCGCGCACTGAAGCTTTCTTT. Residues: CASSVGGQGARTEAFF.

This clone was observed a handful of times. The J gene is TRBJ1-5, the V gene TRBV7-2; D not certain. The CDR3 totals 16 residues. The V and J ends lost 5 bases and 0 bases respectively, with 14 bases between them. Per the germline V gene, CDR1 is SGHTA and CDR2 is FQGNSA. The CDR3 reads CASSLQTDYSNQPQHF. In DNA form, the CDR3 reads TGTGCCAGCAGCCTACAGACCGATTATAGCAATCAGCCCCAGCATTTT.

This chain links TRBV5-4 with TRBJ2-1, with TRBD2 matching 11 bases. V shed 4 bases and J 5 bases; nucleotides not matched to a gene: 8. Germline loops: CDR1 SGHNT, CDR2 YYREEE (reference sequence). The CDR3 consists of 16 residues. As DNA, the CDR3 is TGTGCCAGCAGCCTAAGGACTAGCGGGCCGAACAATGAGCAGTTCTTC. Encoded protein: CASSLRTSGPNNEQFF.

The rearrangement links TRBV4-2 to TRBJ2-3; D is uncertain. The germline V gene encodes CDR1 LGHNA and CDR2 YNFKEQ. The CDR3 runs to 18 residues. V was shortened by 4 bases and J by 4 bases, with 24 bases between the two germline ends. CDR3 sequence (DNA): TGTGCCAGCAGCCCGCAGGTAGGCGCCCAAGTGGGTGCAGATACGCAGTATTTT. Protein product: CASSPQVGAQVGADTQYF.

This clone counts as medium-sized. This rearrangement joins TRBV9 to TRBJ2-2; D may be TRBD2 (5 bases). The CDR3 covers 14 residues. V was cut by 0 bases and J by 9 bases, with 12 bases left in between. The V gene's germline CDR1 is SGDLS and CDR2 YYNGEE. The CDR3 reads CASSVGPGSRELFF. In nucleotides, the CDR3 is TGTGCCAGCAGCGTAGGTCCGGGATCCCGGGAGCTGTTTTTT.

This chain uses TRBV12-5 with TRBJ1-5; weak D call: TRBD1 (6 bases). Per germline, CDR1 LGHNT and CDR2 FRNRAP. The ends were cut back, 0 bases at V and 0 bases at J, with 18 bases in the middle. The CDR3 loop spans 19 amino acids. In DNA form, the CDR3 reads TGTGCTAGTGGTTTGGTTCCGACAGGCGTACTTTATAGCAATCAGCCCCAGCATTTT. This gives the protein CASGLVPTGVLYSNQPQHF.

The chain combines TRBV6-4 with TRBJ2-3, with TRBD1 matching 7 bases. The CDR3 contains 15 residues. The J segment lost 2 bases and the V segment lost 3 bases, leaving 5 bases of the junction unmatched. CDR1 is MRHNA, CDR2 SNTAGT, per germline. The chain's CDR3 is CASSEAGTDTDTQYF. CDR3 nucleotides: TGTGCCAGCAGTGAGGCCGGGACAGACACAGATACGCAGTATTTT.

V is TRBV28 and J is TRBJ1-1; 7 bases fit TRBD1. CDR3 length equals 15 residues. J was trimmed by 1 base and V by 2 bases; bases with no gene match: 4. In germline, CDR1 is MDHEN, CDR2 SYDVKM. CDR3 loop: CASSLKTGTNTEAFF. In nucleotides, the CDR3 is TGTGCCAGCAGTTTAAAGACAGGGACGAACACTGAAGCTTTCTTT.

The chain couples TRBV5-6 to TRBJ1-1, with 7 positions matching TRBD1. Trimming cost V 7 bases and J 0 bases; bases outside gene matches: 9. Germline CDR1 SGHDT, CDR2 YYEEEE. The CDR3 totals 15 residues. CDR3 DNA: TGTGCCAGCTTCGGGACAGCCGACATGAACACTGAAGCTTTCTTT. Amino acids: CASFGTADMNTEAFF.

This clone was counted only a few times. The CDR3 region has the DNA TGTGCCAGCAGTGAAAGCCAGGGAGGGAACACTGAAGCTTTCTTT. This gives the protein CASSESQGGNTEAFF. V is TRBV2 and J is TRBJ1-1, with D possibly TRBD1 on 5 matching bases. The V end was cut by 2 bases, the J end by 1 base, with 11 bases between. The CDR3 is 15 residues long. Germline CDR1 and CDR2: SNHLY and FYNNEI. The whole variable domain, remainder taken from reference TRBV2 and TRBJ1-1, is EPEVTQTPSHQVTQMGQEVILRCVPISNHLYFYWYRQILGQKVEFLVSFYNNEISEKSEIFDDQFSVERPDGSNFTLKIRSTKLEDSAMYFCASSESQGGNTEAFFGQGTRLTVV.

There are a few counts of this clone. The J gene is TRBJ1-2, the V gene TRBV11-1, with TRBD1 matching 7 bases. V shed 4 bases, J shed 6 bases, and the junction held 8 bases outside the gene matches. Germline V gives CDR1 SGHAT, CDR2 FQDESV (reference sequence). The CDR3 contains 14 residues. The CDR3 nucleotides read TGTGCCAGCAGCTCCACCCCGACAGGGAATGGCTACACCTTC. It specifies CASSSTPTGNGYTF. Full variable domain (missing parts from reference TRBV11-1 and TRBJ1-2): EAEVAQSPRYKITEKSQAVAFWCDPISGHATLYWYRQILGQGPELLVQFQDESVVDDSQLPKDRFSAERLKGVDSTLKIQPAELGDSAMYLCASSSTPTGNGYTFGSGTRLTVV.

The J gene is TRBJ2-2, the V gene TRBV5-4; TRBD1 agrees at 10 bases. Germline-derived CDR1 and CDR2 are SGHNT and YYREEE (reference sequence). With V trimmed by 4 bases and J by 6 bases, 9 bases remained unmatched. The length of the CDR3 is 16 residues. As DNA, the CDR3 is TGTGCCAGCAGCGGCTCCGGACAGGGGGGGGCCGGGGAGCTGTTTTTT. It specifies CASSGSGQGGAGELFF. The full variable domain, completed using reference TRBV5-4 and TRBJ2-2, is ETGVTQSPTHLIKTRGQQVTLRCSSQSGHNTVSWYQQALGQGPQFIFQYYREEENGRGNFPPRFSGLQFPNYSSELNVNALELDDSALYLCASSGSGQGGAGELFFGEGSRLTVL.

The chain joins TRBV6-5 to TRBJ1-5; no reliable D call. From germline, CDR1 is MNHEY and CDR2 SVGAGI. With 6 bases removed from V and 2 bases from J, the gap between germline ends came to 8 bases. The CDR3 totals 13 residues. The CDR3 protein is CASSGDGNQPQHF. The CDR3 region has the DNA TGTGCCAGCAGCGGGGATGGCAATCAGCCCCAGCATTTT.

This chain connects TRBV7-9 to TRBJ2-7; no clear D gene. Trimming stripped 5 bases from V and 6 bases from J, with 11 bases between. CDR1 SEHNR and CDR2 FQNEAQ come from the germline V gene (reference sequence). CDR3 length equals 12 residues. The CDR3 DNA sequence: TGTGCCAGCAGCCCCTCCCGAGGCGAGCAGTACTTC. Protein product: CASSPSRGEQYF.

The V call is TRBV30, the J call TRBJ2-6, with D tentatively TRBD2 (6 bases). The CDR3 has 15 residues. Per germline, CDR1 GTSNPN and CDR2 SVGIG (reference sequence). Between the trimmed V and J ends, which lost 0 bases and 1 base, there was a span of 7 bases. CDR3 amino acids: CAWSVGTSGANVLTF. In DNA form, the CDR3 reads TGTGCCTGGAGTGTGGGGACTTCTGGGGCCAACGTCCTGACTTTC.

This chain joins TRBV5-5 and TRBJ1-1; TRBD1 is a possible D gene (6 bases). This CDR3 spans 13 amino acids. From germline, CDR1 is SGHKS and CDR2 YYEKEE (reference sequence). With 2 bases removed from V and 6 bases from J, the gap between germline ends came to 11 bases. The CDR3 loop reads CASSLTGKAEAFF. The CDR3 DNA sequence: TGTGCCAGCAGCTTAACAGGGAAGGCTGAAGCTTTCTTT.

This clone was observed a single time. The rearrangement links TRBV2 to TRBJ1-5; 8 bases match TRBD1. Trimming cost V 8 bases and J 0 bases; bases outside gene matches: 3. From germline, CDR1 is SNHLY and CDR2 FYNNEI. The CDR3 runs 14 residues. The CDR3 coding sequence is TGTGCCAGCGGACAGGGTATTAGCAATCAGCCCCAGCATTTT. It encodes CASGQGISNQPQHF.

The CDR3 DNA reads as TGTGCCATCAGTGAATCTTCCGTGAGCGCGTCCTACGAGCAGTACGTC. Its translation: CAISESSVSASYEQYV. This chain connects TRBV10-3 to TRBJ2-7; D not certain. The V end lost 3 bases, the J end lost 1 base, and 16 bases lay between the germline ends. The CDR3 sequence is 16 residues long. Per germline, CDR1 ENHRY and CDR2 SYGVKD.

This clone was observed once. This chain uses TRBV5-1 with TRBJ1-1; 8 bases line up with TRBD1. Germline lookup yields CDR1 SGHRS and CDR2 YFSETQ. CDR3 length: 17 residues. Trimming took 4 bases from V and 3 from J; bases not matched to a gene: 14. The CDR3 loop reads CASSRQGQGGGYTEAFF. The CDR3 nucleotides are TGCGCCAGCAGCCGCCAAGGACAGGGAGGTGGGTACACTGAAGCTTTCTTT. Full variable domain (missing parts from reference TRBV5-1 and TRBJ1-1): KAGVTQTPRYLIKTRGQQVTLSCSPISGHRSVSWYQQTPGQGLQFLFEYFSETQRNKGNFPGRFSGRQFSNSRSEMNVSTLELGDSALYLCASSRQGQGGGYTEAFFGQGTRLTVV.

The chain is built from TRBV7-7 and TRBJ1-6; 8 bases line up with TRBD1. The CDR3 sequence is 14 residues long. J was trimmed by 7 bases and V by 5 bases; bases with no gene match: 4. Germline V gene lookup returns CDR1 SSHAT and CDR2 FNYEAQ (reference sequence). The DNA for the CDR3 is TGTGCCAGCAGCGAAGGGACAGGAAATTCACCCCTCCACTTT. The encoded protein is CASSEGTGNSPLHF.

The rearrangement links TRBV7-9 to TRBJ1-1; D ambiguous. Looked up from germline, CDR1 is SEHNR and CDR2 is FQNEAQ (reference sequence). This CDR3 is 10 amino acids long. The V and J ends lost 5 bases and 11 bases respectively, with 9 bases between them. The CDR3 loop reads CASSKIEAFF. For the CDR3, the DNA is TGTGCCAGCAGCAAAATCGAGGCTTTCTTT.

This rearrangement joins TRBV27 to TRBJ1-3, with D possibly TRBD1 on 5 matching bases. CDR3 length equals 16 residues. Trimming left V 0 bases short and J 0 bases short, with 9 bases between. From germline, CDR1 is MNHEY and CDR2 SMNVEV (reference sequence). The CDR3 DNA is TGTGCCAGCAGTTTATCGGTCGGGGGCTCTGGAAACACCATATATTTT. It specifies CASSLSVGGSGNTIYF.

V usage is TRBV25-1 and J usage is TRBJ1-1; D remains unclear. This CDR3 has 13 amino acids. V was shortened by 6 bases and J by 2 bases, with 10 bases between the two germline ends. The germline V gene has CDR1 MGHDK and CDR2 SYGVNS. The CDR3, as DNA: TGTGCCAGCAGCTGGGCAGCCAACACTGAAGCTTTCTTT. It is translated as CASSWAANTEAFF.

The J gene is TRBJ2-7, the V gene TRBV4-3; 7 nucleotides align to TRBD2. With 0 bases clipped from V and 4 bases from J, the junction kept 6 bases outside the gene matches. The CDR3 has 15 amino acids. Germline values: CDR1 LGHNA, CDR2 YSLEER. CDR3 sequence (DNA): TGCGCCAGCAGCCAAGATGCGGGGGAGGGATACGAGCAGTACTTC. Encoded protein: CASSQDAGEGYEQYF.

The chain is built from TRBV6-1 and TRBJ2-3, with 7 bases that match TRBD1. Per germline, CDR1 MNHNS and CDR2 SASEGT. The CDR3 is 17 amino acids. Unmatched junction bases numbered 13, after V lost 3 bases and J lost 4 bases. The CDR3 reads CASSEEYRGSGADTQYF. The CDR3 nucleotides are TGTGCCAGCAGTGAGGAATACAGGGGCTCTGGTGCAGATACGCAGTATTTT.

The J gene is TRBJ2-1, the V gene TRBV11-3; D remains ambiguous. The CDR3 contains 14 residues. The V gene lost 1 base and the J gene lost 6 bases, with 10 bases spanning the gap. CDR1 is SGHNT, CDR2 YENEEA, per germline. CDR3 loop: CASSLVQVSNEQFF. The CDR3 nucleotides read TGTGCCAGCAGCTTAGTTCAGGTATCCAATGAGCAGTTCTTC.